Below are 16 T cell receptor beta chains sequenced from a single sample in a study of blood T cell repertoires in COVID-19 (TCRdb year 2020). Libraries came from the immunoSEQ multiplex PCR assay. TCRdb limited this immuneACCESS table to in-frame rearrangements with V and J called. A share of clones is missing; checked studies link under half to unresolved V genes, and the rest is unexplained. Within this sample are hundreds of thousands of clones, with about 88% of them counted one time only. Jointly, the top ten make up just under 7.5% of the sample. Sequences were obtained from peripheral blood. Every receptor here comes from a woman in her seventies with COVID-19, enrolled during active disease.

The chain has TRBV24-1 and TRBJ1-1; 7 bases are shared with TRBD1. This CDR3 comprises 14 residues. The V gene's germline CDR1 is KGHDR and CDR2 SFDVKD. V lost 3 bases to trimming and J lost 7 bases; unmatched junction nucleotides: 7. The DNA of the CDR3 is TGTGCCACCAGTGATGCCTCAGGGGGGAGTGAAGCTTTCTTT. Translated, it gives CATSDASGGSEAFF.

The chain recombines TRBV7-9 with TRBJ1-3, with D possibly being TRBD1 (6 bases). Germline CDR1 and CDR2: SEHNR and FQNEAQ (reference sequence). Trimming shortened V by 1 base and J by 4 bases, and 11 bases separated the two germline ends. This CDR3 comprises 15 residues. This CDR3 reads CASSLVQTGGNTIYF. The CDR3 nucleotides are TGTGCCAGCAGCTTAGTTCAGACAGGCGGAAACACCATATATTTT.

This chain joins TRBV5-6 and TRBJ2-2; 12 bases fit TRBD2. The junction had 13 bases not matched to a gene; V was cut back by 4 bases and J by 6 bases. Germline V gene lookup returns CDR1 SGHDT and CDR2 YYEEEE. The CDR3 sequence is 18 residues long. CDR3 nucleotides: TGTGCCAGCAGCCATCGAGGCCTAGCGGGGGGGCCGCCCGGGGAGCTGTTTTTT. This translates into CASSHRGLAGGPPGELFF. The entire variable domain, with the rest obtained from reference TRBV5-6 and TRBJ2-2, is as follows: DAGVTQSPTHLIKTRGQQVTLRCSPKSGHDTVSWYQQALGQGPQFIFQYYEEEERQRGNFPDRFSGHQFPNYSSELNVNALLLGDSALYLCASSHRGLAGGPPGELFFGEGSRLTVL.

Here the CDR3 DNA reads TGTGCCAGCAGCGTAGGCCTAGCGGGGGGCGCAGAGACCCAGTACTTC. Translation: CASSVGLAGGAETQYF. This chain joins TRBV9 and TRBJ2-5; 11 bases line up with TRBD2. The CDR3 spans 16 residues. Trimming at V came to 0 bases and at J to 4 bases, leaving 5 bases not matched to a gene. In germline, CDR1 is SGDLS, CDR2 YYNGEE.

This clone showed up just a few times. The chain recombines TRBV4-3 with TRBJ1-1; perhaps TRBD1 as D (5 bases). CDR1 and CDR2 (germline): LGHNA, YSLEER. The CDR3 has 15 residues. Trimming pared 0 bases from V and 9 bases from J, leaving 17 bases between. The CDR3 nucleotides are TGCGCCAGCAGCCAAGAAAGGGGAAGGGCTTTTCAAGCTTTCTTT. Translating gives CASSQERGRAFQAFF.

The rearrangement links TRBV28 to TRBJ2-6, with D unclear. The V gene lost 1 base and the J gene lost 2 bases, with 18 bases spanning the gap. Germline V CDR1 and CDR2: MDHEN, SYDVKM. CDR3 size: 19 residues. The CDR3 is CASSLSVLLRRAGANVLTF. The CDR3 DNA follows: TGTGCCAGCAGTTTATCGGTCCTCCTCCGACGGGCTGGGGCCAACGTCCTGACTTTC.

In DNA, the CDR3 is TGTGCCAGCAATCAGGGGGCGGGAGAGACCCAGTACTTC. Translating gives CASNQGAGETQYF. This chain connects TRBV2 to TRBJ2-5; 8 nucleotides line up with TRBD1. This CDR3 spans 13 amino acids. Per germline, CDR1 SNHLY and CDR2 FYNNEI. V was pared by 7 bases and J by 4 bases, with 5 bases of the junction left unmatched. Based on the CDR3 plus reference TRBV2 and TRBJ2-5, the full variable domain is EPEVTQTPSHQVTQMGQEVILRCVPISNHLYFYWYRQILGQKVEFLVSFYNNEISEKSEIFDDQFSVERPDGSNFTLKIRSTKLEDSAMYFCASNQGAGETQYFGPGTRLLVL.

The gene calls are TRBV4-1 and TRBJ1-2; perhaps TRBD1 as D (6 bases). The germline gives CDR1 MGHRA, CDR2 YSYEKL. The length of the CDR3 is 14 residues. V dropped 0 bases and J dropped 4 bases, with 9 bases sitting between them. The CDR3 loop is CASSQEAQGYGYTF. Written as DNA, the CDR3 is TGCGCCAGCAGCCAAGAAGCACAGGGCTATGGCTACACCTTC.

The chain couples TRBV20-1 to TRBJ2-3; D is unclear. V was trimmed by 3 bases and J by 0 bases, leaving 13 bases between them. This CDR3 spans 15 amino acids. Germline loops: CDR1 DFQATT, CDR2 SNEGSKA (reference sequence). The CDR3 nucleotides read TGCAGTGCTAGTGACCGACTGTCTAGCACAGATACGCAGTATTTT. This encodes CSASDRLSSTDTQYF.

This clone was detected only a few times. The chain is built from TRBV27 and TRBJ2-7; D perhaps matches TRBD1 (6 bases). The CDR3 runs 15 residues. Germline V lookup: CDR1 MNHEY, CDR2 SMNVEV (reference sequence). The V gene lost 0 bases and the J gene lost 3 bases, with 12 bases spanning the gap. The DNA of the CDR3 is TGTGCCAGCAGTTTATCCAGGGGTCCCTTCTACGAGCAGTACTTC. It codes for CASSLSRGPFYEQYF.

CDR3 amino acids: CASTVAQRNEQFF. DNA for the CDR3: TGTGCCAGTACCGTAGCCCAACGTAATGAGCAGTTCTTC. The J gene is TRBJ2-1, the V gene TRBV19; D call uncertain. The germline gives CDR1 LNHDA, CDR2 SQIVND (reference sequence). V was clipped by 7 bases and J by 7 bases, with 14 bases between them. The CDR3 sequence is 13 residues long.

The V gene is TRBV7-2, the J gene TRBJ2-2; weak D call: TRBD2 (6 bases). Germline lookup yields CDR1 SGHTA and CDR2 FQGNSA. With 5 bases removed from V and 5 bases from J, the gap between germline ends came to 9 bases. This CDR3 spans 13 amino acids. The DNA for the CDR3 is TGTGCCAGCAGCGCGACTAGTACCGGGGAGCTGTTTTTT. It codes for CASSATSTGELFF.

V usage is TRBV6-5 and J usage is TRBJ1-1; D may be TRBD1 (5 bases). CDR3 length: 11 residues. Between the trimmed V and J ends, which lost 6 bases and 8 bases, there was a span of 10 bases. Germline loops: CDR1 MNHEY, CDR2 SVGAGI. CDR3 in amino acids: CASRGPGEAFF. The CDR3 nucleotides are TGTGCCAGCAGAGGGCCAGGGGAAGCTTTCTTT.

The CDR3 loop is CASSQPGQALSGNTIYF. In nucleotides, the CDR3 is TGCGCCAGCAGCCAGCCGGGACAGGCTCTCTCTGGAAACACCATATATTTT. The rearrangement uses TRBV4-1 and TRBJ1-3; TRBD1 matches at 8 bases. CDR3 length: 17 residues. The V gene end was trimmed by 3 bases and the J gene end by 0 bases; junction bases not matched to a gene: 7. Germline V gene sequence: CDR1 MGHRA, CDR2 YSYEKL.

Here the CDR3 reads CASSSPGATRTEAFF. CDR3 DNA: TGTGCCAGCAGTTCCCCAGGGGCTACGAGGACTGAAGCTTTCTTT. The chain employs TRBV28 and TRBJ1-1; a weak D match, TRBD1 (6 bases). Per the germline V gene, CDR1 is MDHEN and CDR2 is SYDVKM. The CDR3 covers 15 residues. The germline V and J ends were trimmed by 4 bases and 5 bases, with 17 bases remaining between them.

The chain combines TRBV12-5 with TRBJ2-5; 8 bases are shared with TRBD1. Germline V gene lookup returns CDR1 LGHNT and CDR2 FRNRAP. The CDR3 has 18 amino acids. V dropped 1 base and J dropped 6; count of bases not matched to a gene: 16. The chain's CDR3 is CASGLAAGKAGGEKTQYF. CDR3 nucleotides: TGTGCTAGTGGTTTGGCCGCCGGTAAGGCAGGGGGCGAGAAGACCCAGTACTTC.